Included here is one TCR beta chain sequence, with context. Its specific antigen is unknown. Nothing much larger sits one base from this clone, and base qualities are not available. Donors were healthy HIV-negative adults with no recently reported acute infections or vaccinations. Every donor was a Caucasian adult living in Nashville, Tennessee, USA. Magnetic negative selection was used to enrich CD4+ T cells, after which naive cells were positively selected on CD45RA and the negative fraction became the memory subset. Blood was collected by leukapheresis, and PBMCs were isolated by Ficoll-Histopaque density gradient centrifugation and then cryopreserved in liquid nitrogen vapor phase. Purity and quantity of every magnetically sorted T cell population were checked by analytical flow cytometry. Each sorted fraction had its genomic DNA isolated and then quantified by UV absorbance on a Nanodrop 2000c.

Using the deep immunoSEQ assay, multiplex PCR amplified TCR CDR3 regions from genomic DNA. Genomic DNA extracted from each cell subset was distributed evenly over all wells of several immunoSEQ 96-well plates, and each plate served as one replicate. Each replicate PCR for sorted subsets received roughly 0.2 ug genomic DNA, equal to roughly 29,000 T cell genomes. The purified libraries were quantified using a Qubit 3.0 fluorometer, sized with a Bioanalyzer 2100, and then quantified again using the KAPA Library Quantification kit. Each immunoSEQ 96-well plate was sequenced on its own single-read 150-cycle Illumina NextSeq 550 flow cell. In the paper's pipeline: The immunoSEQ output contained only junctional sequences without quality scores, so filtering could not match that applied to full-length reads. To assign V/J genes and CDR3, sequences were annotated against IMGT germline references using PyIR, a Python wrapper for IgBLAST v1.9. Any read was removed if the V/J assignment was weak (E-value above 1e-6), the CDR3 was missing, or the read contained stop codons, out-of-frame junctions, or ambiguous translated residues. V3J clonotypes were defined by identical inferred V gene, J gene, and CDR3 amino acid sequence. Percentage overlap between repertoires was computed as shared unique clonotypes divided by the size of the smaller repertoire. Richness of each repertoire was evaluated using RTK rarefaction, the Chao1 estimator, and Recon v2.1 estimates of unobserved clonotypes. Generation probabilities were computed with OLGA for all TCRbeta clonotypes obtained by the gDNA method from four donors. TCRdb obtained this table from immuneACCESS and retained in-frame rearrangements with V and J assigned. These tables miss some clones; where compared with another copy, unresolved V genes account for less than half of the shortfall, and the remainder is unexplained. V and J calls and clone size are those listed in that table; D and trimming were worked out from the DNA. Present in this sample are fewer than 1.6 million clones, about 98.5% of which were seen just once. The top ten clones comprise approximately 0.4% of the sample.

The source of the sample is a study of shared clonotypes between healthy human individuals (dated by TCRdb to about 2020). About the investigation overall: Two women and a few men aged 18 to 49 years were included in the cohort. For each donor, three plates each were used for CD4 naive and CD4 memory, two plates were used for CD8 naive, and one plate was used for CD8 memory. Blood TCR repertoires of about five healthy adults were deeply sequenced to estimate repertoire size and the extent of clonotype sharing between individuals. To increase sequencing depth and limit assay-specific biases, different laboratories used diverse techniques to prepare libraries and sequence TCR repertoires. Leukapheresis yielded between about 0.94 and 8.9 billion PBMCs per donor.

From its cysteine to its phenylalanine, the CDR3 spans 14 amino acids. Solely the CDR3 DNA is kept, with 42 bases framed from the first base. Between the V and J ends, shortened by 5 bases and 2 bases respectively, the junction contains 13 bases. The germline V gene provides CDR1 SGHTA and CDR2 FQGNSA. What the research found in general, with its limitations: Sampling was limited to blood, and TCR repertoires in tissue likely differ from TCR repertoires in blood. Sharing across a few donors was observed for 4.5% to 6.5% of naive CD4, under 4% of naive CD8, 2% to 2.5% of memory CD4, and roughly 0.43% of memory CD8 clonotypes. Based on pairwise subsampling, the degree of clonotype sharing among donors was expected to be affected by sequencing depth. Larger estimated clonotype richness was generally found for naive subsets than for memory subsets. Even with the large sequencing depth, rarefaction of the sorted-subset datasets indicated that sequencing was incomplete. Higher generation probabilities were observed for clonotypes shared by all four sorted-subset donors than for non-shared clonotypes. The genetic and exposure-history diversity represented was limited by the small number of donors.

In this chain, TRBV7-2 is recombined with TRBJ2-7; the best D guess is TRBD1, with 7 bases matching. The sample consisted of naive CD4+ T cells sorted from blood. Explained via the paper, the cell subset or site label denotes: CD45RA+ positively selected. The TCR comes from a man aged 30-40 years in good health. The base sequence is TGTGCCAGCAGCCAGGGGGGACTTGCCTACGAGCAGTACTTC. This encodes CASSQGGLAYEQYF.